A selection of T cell receptor beta chains follows, all from one sample in a study of T cells in tuberculosis. The assay was immunoSEQ multiplex PCR, and TCRdb's table has in-frame clones only and misses some. Of tens of thousands of clones in the sample, 95% were seen once. Sample: PBMCs. These receptors originate from a donor between 10 and 35 years old with latent tuberculosis or without tuberculosis infection. Each CDR3 is given with its conserved first and last residue. D genes are given only for firm matches. Not every row has a clone size; where given, it reads once, few, many or a size class.

- TRBJ2-1 TRBV4-1 - CASSQGSARQRYNEQFF TGCGCCAGCAGCCAAGGAAGTGCTAGACAGAGATACAATGAGCAGTTCTTC
- TRBJ1-1 TRBV19 - CASTTTGSSEAFF TGTGCCAGTACCACCACAGGGTCCTCTGAAGCTTTCTTT
- TRBJ1-5 TRBV28 - CASVDSPPLQHF TGTGCCAGCGTTGACAGCCCTCCACTCCAGCATTTT
- TRBJ2-1 TRBV9 - CASSPDNGREQFF TGTGCCAGCAGCCCCGACAACGGCCGGGAGCAGTTCTTC
- TRBJ1-3 TRBV7-8 once CASSSRSGNTIYF TGTGCCAGCAGCTCGCGATCTGGAAACACCATATATTTT
TRBD1 TRBJ1-1 TRBV30 - CAWSVGTGAEAFF TGTGCCTGGAGTGTCGGGACAGGGGCTGAAGCTTTCTTT
TRBD2 TRBJ2-2 TRBV30 - CAWSLTSGGAAGELFF TGTGCCTGGTCCCTAACTAGCGGGGGGGCCGCCGGGGAGCTGTTTTTT
- TRBJ2-3 TRBV9 - CASSASTDTQYF TGTGCCAGCAGCGCAAGCACAGATACGCAGTATTTT
TRBD1 TRBJ2-7 TRBV7-6 once CASSLGQNYEQYF TGTGCCAGCAGCCTGGGACAGAACTACGAGCAGTACTTC
- TRBJ1-2 TRBV4-3 - CASSRSDSPGVYGYTF TGCGCCAGCAGCCGTTCGGACAGCCCCGGGGTCTATGGCTACACCTTC
TRBD1 TRBJ2-3 TRBV7-9 - CASSHMPGQANTDTQYF TGTGCCAGCAGCCATATGCCGGGACAGGCGAACACAGATACGCAGTATTTT